This T cell receptor beta chain was sequenced in a study of T-cell reconstitution after alpha-beta-depleted transplantation in children. Unique molecular identifiers featured in how the TCRbeta library was prepared. TCRdb re-analysed the PCR reads in MiXCR, keeping a single row per CDR3 protein. The sample consists of fewer than 550,000 distinct CDR3 sequences, over 9.5% of them appearing once. This clonotype was observed many times. The CDR3 is 14 amino acids. Trimming shortened V by 8 bases and J by 3 bases, and 14 bases separated the two germline ends. This receptor was obtained from a female patient aged 2 to 10 who had a stem cell transplant for aplastic anemia, so the T cells may come from the graft donor. The chain combines TRBV12-3 or TRBV12-4 with TRBJ1-3, with D hard to call. The sequenced sample was PBMCs, mostly from graft donor cells, obtained 180 days after TCRalphabeta/CD19-depleted stem cell transplant. The CDR3 DNA reads TGTGCCAGCCACGGCATGGGAGGTGGAAACACCATATATTTT. Protein sequence: CASHGMGGGNTIYF.